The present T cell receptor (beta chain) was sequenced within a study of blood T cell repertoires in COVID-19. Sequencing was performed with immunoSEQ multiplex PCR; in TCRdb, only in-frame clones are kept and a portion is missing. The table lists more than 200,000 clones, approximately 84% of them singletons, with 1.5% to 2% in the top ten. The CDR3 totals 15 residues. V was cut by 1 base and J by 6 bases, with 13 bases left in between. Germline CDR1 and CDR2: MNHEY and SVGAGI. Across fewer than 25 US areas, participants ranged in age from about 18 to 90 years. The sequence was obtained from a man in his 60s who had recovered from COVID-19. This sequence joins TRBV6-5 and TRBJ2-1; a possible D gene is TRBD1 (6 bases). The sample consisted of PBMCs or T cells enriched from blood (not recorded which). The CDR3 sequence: CASSYWGPHGNEQFF. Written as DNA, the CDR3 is TGTGCCAGCAGTTACTGGGGGCCACACGGCAATGAGCAGTTCTTC.